The 32 T cell receptor beta chains below were found in one sample sequenced in a study of blood T cell repertoires in COVID-19. Only in-frame clones appear in the TCRdb table, and some are missing; sequencing was by immunoSEQ multiplex PCR. This table holds 290,000 or so clones, roughly 85% found once. Sequenced: peripheral blood. Receptor source: a man aged 50 or older with active or convalescent COVID-19.

The V gene is TRBV7-2, the J gene TRBJ1-1; possible D gene TRBD1, 5 bases. The CDR3 runs to 13 residues. V was shortened by 10 bases and J by 0 bases, with 12 bases between the two germline ends. CDR1 and CDR2 (germline): SGHTA, FQGNSA. CDR3 coding DNA: TGTGCCACCGACACAGGTCTGAACACTGAAGCTTTCTTT. This translates into CATDTGLNTEAFF.

V is TRBV3-1 (or the pseudogene TRBV3-2) and J is TRBJ1-2; maybe TRBD1 (6 bases). The V end was cut by 2 bases, the J end by 2 bases, with 18 bases between. The length of the CDR3 is 17 residues. Germline V gene lookup returns CDR1 LGHDT and CDR2 YNNKEL (reference sequence). CDR3 in amino acids: CASSQTPGGGRNYGYTF. CDR3 coding DNA: TGTGCCAGCAGCCAAACCCCCGGCGGGGGGCGAAACTATGGCTACACCTTC.

V and J are TRBV2 and TRBJ2-1, with 8 bases lining up with TRBD2. This CDR3 has 14 amino acids. V gave up 0 bases and J gave up 12 bases; unmatched junction bases: 7. The germline gives CDR1 SNHLY, CDR2 FYNNEI. The CDR3 is CASSEALAEGRQFF. CDR3 DNA sequence: TGTGCCAGCAGTGAAGCACTAGCGGAGGGGCGGCAGTTCTTC.

This chain uses TRBV27 with TRBJ2-3; D may be TRBD1 (6 bases). V was trimmed by 7 bases and J by 7 bases, leaving 18 bases between them. Germline-derived CDR1 and CDR2 are MNHEY and SMNVEV (reference sequence). This CDR3 contains 14 residues. CDR3 amino acids: CASITDRSSNTQYF. CDR3 DNA: TGTGCCAGCATTACAGACAGGTCCAGCAATACGCAGTATTTT.

V and J are TRBV5-6 and TRBJ1-1; D is uncertain. Trimming left V 4 bases short and J 1 base short, with 11 bases between. The CDR3 has 14 amino acids. CDR1 and CDR2 from the germline V gene are SGHDT and YYEEEE. The CDR3 loop reads CASSPFGRNTEAFF. CDR3 sequence (DNA): TGTGCCAGCAGCCCGTTCGGGAGGAACACTGAAGCTTTCTTT.

Comments on this clone: It may be a read error: a sequence one base away is much more abundant. The rearrangement uses TRBV5-5 and TRBJ1-2, with D hard to call. V was shortened by 0 bases and J by 1 base, with 4 bases between the two germline ends. CDR1 is SGHKS, CDR2 YYEKEE, per germline (reference sequence). The CDR3 length is 13 residues. CDR3 region: CASSLDINYGYTF. The CDR3 region has the DNA TGTGCCAGCAGCTTGGACATTAACTATGGCTACACCTTC.

CDR3 bases: TGTGCCAGCAGTTACGTGCAGGTTGATTTGTATGGCTACACCTTC. This encodes CASSYVQVDLYGYTF. The V and J genes are TRBV6-6 and TRBJ1-2; no definite D call. CDR3 length: 15 amino acids. V was cut by 2 bases and J by 5 bases, with 15 bases left in between. Germline V gene data show CDR1 as MNHNY and CDR2 as SVGAGI (reference sequence).

DNA for the CDR3: TGCGCCAGCAGCCTTGGGAGACAACGCGAGCAGTACTTC. It encodes CASSLGRQREQYF. V usage is TRBV5-1 and J usage is TRBJ2-7, with a tentative D call TRBD2 (5 bases). The CDR3 totals 13 residues. V lost 4 bases and J 6 bases, leaving 14 bases between the germline ends. CDR1 SGHRS and CDR2 YFSETQ come from the germline V gene.

As concerns this clone: Distinct nucleotide sequences in the sample also encode this CDR3. This chain connects TRBV19 to TRBJ1-2; no firm D call. Germline CDR1 and CDR2: LNHDA and SQIVND (reference sequence). This CDR3 region has 14 residues. Trimming left V 3 bases short and J 0 bases short, with 8 bases between. Written as DNA, the CDR3 is TGTGCCAGTAGTATCCTCACAGCTAACTATGGCTACACCTTC. Residues: CASSILTANYGYTF. Based on the CDR3 plus reference TRBV19 and TRBJ1-2, the full variable domain is DGGITQSPKYLFRKEGQNVTLSCEQNLNHDAMYWYRQDPGQGLRLIYYSQIVNDFQKGDIAEGYSVSREKKESFPLTVTSAQKNPTAFYLCASSILTANYGYTFGSGTRLTVV.

Only one count was recorded for this clone. The chain couples TRBV3-1 (or the pseudogene TRBV3-2) to TRBJ2-3; D not resolved. Germline loops: CDR1 LGHDT, CDR2 YNNKEL (reference sequence). Trimming shortened V by 4 bases and J by 2 bases, and 4 bases separated the two germline ends. The CDR3 is 12 residues long. The CDR3 loop reads CASSPYTDTQYF. CDR3 sequence (DNA): TGTGCCAGCAGCCCCTACACAGATACGCAGTATTTT.

V gene TRBV7-8 combines with J gene TRBJ2-7, with 7 bases identical to TRBD1. After removal of 5 bases from V and 1 base from J, the junction contained 11 bases not matched to a gene. The CDR3 totals 16 residues. The germline V gene encodes CDR1 SGHVS and CDR2 FQNEAQ. The chain's CDR3 is CASSRNRDRNSYEQYF. The CDR3 coding sequence is TGTGCCAGCAGCCGCAACCGGGACAGAAATTCCTACGAGCAGTACTTC.

On this clone itself: The junction departs from germline at one end; a sequencing error may be responsible. The J gene is TRBJ2-7, the V gene TRBV6-6; 10 positions match TRBD1. CDR1 is MNHNY, CDR2 SVGAGI, per germline (reference sequence). The CDR3 sequence is 16 residues long. CDR3 loop: CASSHSLGQGYDEQYF. Written as DNA, the CDR3 is TGTGCCAGCAGTCACTCCCTGGGACAGGGGTACGACGAGCAGTACTTC.

The chain couples TRBV7-8 to TRBJ2-3; D perhaps matches TRBD2 (6 bases). CDR3 length: 17 amino acids. Trimming removed 2 bases from V and 0 bases from J, with 15 bases in between. Germline V gene data show CDR1 as SGHVS and CDR2 as FQNEAQ. The CDR3 coding sequence is TGTGCCAGCAGCTTACGTGGGACTCAAGAAAGCACAGATACGCAGTATTTT. Translation: CASSLRGTQESTDTQYF.

This clone has a count of ten or more. This chain uses TRBV4-3 with TRBJ2-2; 7 nucleotides align to TRBD1. The CDR3 runs to 15 residues. Germline values: CDR1 LGHNA, CDR2 YSLEER. Trimming at V came to 1 base and at J to 4 bases, leaving 3 bases not matched to a gene. CDR3 sequence reads: CASSQGGGFTGELFF. CDR3 bases: TGCGCCAGCAGCCAAGGAGGGGGCTTCACCGGGGAGCTGTTTTTT.

V gene TRBV5-1 combines with J gene TRBJ1-3, with 9 bases matching TRBD1. The germline gives CDR1 SGHRS, CDR2 YFSETQ. This CDR3 comprises 16 residues. The V segment lost 4 bases and the J segment 2 bases; nucleotides outside the gene matches: 7. CDR3: CASSPIRQGAGNTIYF. The CDR3 bases are TGCGCCAGCAGCCCAATCCGACAGGGGGCTGGAAACACCATATATTTT.

The V and J genes are TRBV7-8 and TRBJ1-5, with TRBD1 identical over 8 bases. This CDR3 is 15 amino acids long. Trimming cost V 5 bases and J 3 bases; bases outside gene matches: 6. CDR1 is SGHVS and CDR2 is FQNEAQ in the germline V gene. CDR3 loop: CASSSKTGANQPQHF. In DNA form, the CDR3 reads TGTGCCAGCAGCAGCAAGACAGGGGCCAATCAGCCCCAGCATTTT. The full variable domain, its missing parts supplied by reference TRBV7-8 and TRBJ1-5, is GAGVSQSPRYKVAKRGQDVALRCDPISGHVSLFWYQQALGQGPEFLTYFQNEAQLDKSGLPSDRFFAERPEGSVSTLKIQRTQQEDSAVYLCASSSKTGANQPQHFGDGTRLSIL.

CDR3 residues: CASSQGTGLARETQYF. The CDR3 nucleotides are TGCGCCAGCAGCCAAGGAACGGGACTAGCACGAGAGACCCAGTACTTC. This chain joins TRBV4-1 and TRBJ2-5, with 9 bases fitting TRBD2. V shed 1 base and J 4 bases; nucleotides not matched to a gene: 7. This CDR3 has 16 amino acids. Germline V gene lookup returns CDR1 MGHRA and CDR2 YSYEKL.

The chain has TRBV24-1 and TRBJ2-3; 7 bases fit TRBD1. The CDR3 is 14 residues long. Germline CDR1 and CDR2: KGHDR and SFDVKD. J was trimmed by 4 bases and V by 3 bases; bases with no gene match: 3. In DNA, the CDR3 is TGTGCCACCAGTGATGCACAGGGGTCAGATACGCAGTATTTT. It yields the protein CATSDAQGSDTQYF.

The chain joins TRBV6-5 to TRBJ1-5; TRBD1 aligns across 7 bases. This CDR3 spans 15 amino acids. CDR1 is MNHEY, CDR2 SVGAGI, per germline. Losses at the gene ends were 6 bases for V and 1 base for J; bases not matched to a gene: 6. As DNA, the CDR3 is TGTGCCAGCAGACCCGGGACAGCGAGCAATCAGCCCCAGCATTTT. Its protein is CASRPGTASNQPQHF.

The rearrangement uses TRBV13 and TRBJ2-1, with D tentatively TRBD1 (5 bases). The germline gives CDR1 PRHDT, CDR2 FYEKMQ (reference sequence). Trimming pared 5 bases from V and 8 bases from J, leaving 16 bases between. The CDR3 has 14 residues. CDR3 nucleotides: TGTGCCAGCAGCCACAGGAACTCAATTGATGAGCAGTTCTTC. Residues: CASSHRNSIDEQFF.

The CDR3 DNA reads TGTGCCAGCAGTCCGGCGGGACCTGGGAGTTCACCCCTCCACTTT. Its protein is CASSPAGPGSSPLHF. The chain carries TRBV28 and TRBJ1-6; TRBD1 is a possible D gene (5 bases). The ends were cut back, 5 bases at V and 9 bases at J, with 17 bases in the middle. The CDR3 spans 15 residues. The germline V gene encodes CDR1 MDHEN and CDR2 SYDVKM.

This chain links TRBV2 with TRBJ1-4; 8 bases map to TRBD1. In germline, CDR1 is SNHLY, CDR2 FYNNEI. The CDR3 has 16 residues. V lost 9 bases and J lost 7; bases outside the gene matches: 16. The CDR3 region is CASREGQAGVGEKLFF. CDR3 sequence (DNA): TGTGCCAGTCGTGAGGGACAGGCCGGCGTGGGTGAAAAACTGTTTTTT.

The chain has TRBV9 and TRBJ2-3, with D perhaps TRBD1 (5 bases). Germline V gene lookup returns CDR1 SGDLS and CDR2 YYNGEE. This CDR3 is built from 15 residues. Trimming cost V 0 bases and J 2 bases, with 10 bases left between them. The CDR3 region is CASSVAGAYTDTQYF. Here the CDR3 DNA reads TGTGCCAGCAGCGTAGCTGGGGCCTACACAGATACGCAGTATTTT.

This rearrangement joins TRBV28 to TRBJ2-7; the match to TRBD2 covers 7 bases. V dropped 4 bases and J dropped 1; count of bases not matched to a gene: 7. Germline V gene data show CDR1 as MDHEN and CDR2 as SYDVKM. The CDR3 covers 15 residues. This CDR3 reads CASSSGGSKSYEQYF. The CDR3 nucleotides read TGTGCCAGCAGTTCGGGCGGGAGTAAGTCCTACGAGCAGTACTTC.

The chain employs TRBV7-9 and TRBJ2-7; D may be TRBD1 (5 bases). The CDR3 extends over 15 amino acids. Trimming removed 0 bases at V and 6 bases at J, with 15 bases between. CDR1 SEHNR and CDR2 FQNEAQ come from the germline V gene (reference sequence). The CDR3 is CASSLATVMPSEQYF. CDR3 sequence (DNA): TGTGCCAGCAGCTTAGCGACAGTAATGCCCTCCGAGCAGTACTTC. The variable domain in full, with the rest retrieved from reference TRBV7-9 and TRBJ2-7, is DTGVSQNPRHKITKRGQNVTFRCDPISEHNRLYWYRQTLGQGPEFLTYFQNEAQLEKSRLLSDRFSAERPKGSFSTLEIQRTEQGDSAMYLCASSLATVMPSEQYFGPGTRLTVT.

The CDR3 DNA reads as TGTGCCAGCAGCTTTTCTAGCTCCGGGGAGCTGTTTTTT. It is translated as CASSFSSSGELFF. This sequence joins TRBV7-3 and TRBJ2-2, with a tentative D call TRBD2 (5 bases). Germline CDR1 is SGHTA and CDR2 is FQGTGA. The CDR3 is 13 amino acids. Trimming stripped 3 bases from V and 6 bases from J, with 8 bases between.

The V call is TRBV15, the J call TRBJ2-5; D possibly corresponds to TRBD2 (6 bases). This CDR3 contains 15 residues. CDR1 LNHNV and CDR2 YYDKDF come from the germline V gene (reference sequence). V lost 0 bases and J 5 bases, leaving 13 bases between the germline ends. CDR3 in DNA: TGTGCCACCAGCAGAGATCCCGGGGGTGAGGAGACCCAGTACTTC. Translating it yields CATSRDPGGEETQYF.

The rearrangement links TRBV29-1 to TRBJ2-5; TRBD2 aligns across 15 bases. Per the germline V gene, CDR1 is SQVTM and CDR2 is ANQGSEA. The CDR3 contains 14 residues. Unmatched junction bases numbered 4, after V lost 6 bases and J lost 5 bases. CDR3 sequence reads: CSVHGLAGGETQYF. The CDR3 DNA follows: TGCAGCGTGCACGGACTAGCGGGAGGGGAGACCCAGTACTTC.

V usage is TRBV7-3 and J usage is TRBJ2-3; D not resolved. The CDR3 consists of 13 residues. The germline gives CDR1 SGHTA, CDR2 FQGTGA. Deletions cut 4 bases from V and 5 bases from J, with 10 bases between. CDR3 DNA sequence: TGTGCCAGCAGCTCCCGGGTGGGAGATACGCAGTATTTT. Its translation: CASSSRVGDTQYF.

The chain carries TRBV12-2 and TRBJ2-7; TRBD1, the table's D call, was not compared with the DNA. TRBV12-2 is an annotated pseudogene. The CDR3 loop spans 13 amino acids. The CDR3, as DNA: TGTGCAAGTCGCTTAATCAGCTCCTACGAGCAGTACTTC. It yields the protein CASRLISSYEQYF.

The table lists this clone with a few counts. The chain joins TRBV9 to TRBJ2-1; TRBD2 aligns across 8 bases. The CDR3 covers 16 residues. Germline trimming cut 4 bases from V and 9 bases from J; bases unmatched to any gene: 15. CDR1 is SGDLS, CDR2 YYNGEE, per germline. The CDR3 nucleotides are TGTGCCAGCAGCCCCCAAGTAGCGGGAATTGCAAGTGAGCAGTTCTTC. Translation: CASSPQVAGIASEQFF. Looking up the rest from reference TRBV9 and TRBJ2-1 gives the full variable domain: DSGVTQTPKHLITATGQRVTLRCSPRSGDLSVYWYQQSLDQGLQFLIQYYNGEERAKGNILERFSAQQFPDLHSELNLSSLELGDSALYFCASSPQVAGIASEQFFGPGTRLTVL.

V usage is TRBV7-2 and J usage is TRBJ2-7, with D perhaps TRBD2 (5 bases). V shed 5 bases and J shed 3 bases, with 11 bases lying between them. CDR3 size: 13 residues. The germline V gene has CDR1 SGHTA and CDR2 FQGNSA. CDR3 loop: CASSRGEVYEQYF. CDR3 nucleotide sequence: TGTGCCAGCAGCCGGGGAGAGGTCTACGAGCAGTACTTC.